This T cell receptor beta chain is drawn from a study of T-cell memory formation after mild COVID-19. At the level of the study: TCR clusters largely stayed donor specific. Whole-study results and caveats: Nothing confirmed that second-wave clones peaking on day 37 were specific for SARS-CoV-2.

In the case of this clonotype: Its antigen is currently unknown.

From 5'RACE with constant-segment primers came TCR alpha and TCR beta cDNA libraries that carried sample barcodes and UMIs. TCRdb independently ran MiXCR on the 5' RACE reads; one entry per CDR3 protein. Of roughly 190,000 distinct CDR3 sequences listed, around 30% are singletons. The ends were cut back, 2 bases at V and 4 bases at J, with 7 bases in the middle. There are 12 residues in the CDR3. The V gene's germline CDR1 is SQVTM and CDR2 ANQGSEA. The sequence was collected from an adult woman who had mild COVID-19 (a few samples of this study predate the infection). Cell type and time point are not known. Sequencing used PBMCs or a T cell subset sorted from them (not recorded which). This chain links TRBV29-1 with TRBJ2-3; no firm D call. CDR3 region: CSVELPADTQYF. The CDR3 bases are TGCAGCGTTGAACTTCCGGCAGATACGCAGTATTTT.